These 28 T cell receptor beta chains were sequenced from one sample in a study of control samples from healthy donors and cancer patients. Profiling relied on immunoSEQ multiplex PCR, and the TCRdb table lists in-frame clones only, not all of them. The sample gives 65,000 to 90,000 clones, 89% of which show up once; about 9.5% is in the top ten. The sample consisted of PBMCs. All receptors derive from a woman aged 45 to 65 with colorectal cancer.

In this sample, this clone turned up a few times. The chain employs TRBV5-1 and TRBJ1-2, with D perhaps TRBD1 (5 bases). The V gene lost 4 bases and the J gene lost 3 bases, with 16 bases spanning the gap. Germline V gene sequence: CDR1 SGHRS, CDR2 YFSETQ. The CDR3 has 15 amino acids. The CDR3 DNA reads TGCGCCAGCAGCCTAGACAGTCAGGGCCACTATGGCTACACCTTC. Its translation is CASSLDSQGHYGYTF.

The chain has TRBV20-1 and TRBJ1-2; D is unclear. Between the trimmed V and J ends, which lost 4 bases and 3 bases, there was a span of 6 bases. The CDR3 contains 11 residues. Germline V lookup: CDR1 DFQATT, CDR2 SNEGSKA (reference sequence). CDR3 DNA: TGCAGTGCTACCGTAGACTATGGCTACACCTTC. This sequence encodes CSATVDYGYTF.

The DNA for the CDR3 is TGTGCCAGCGCTGGGACAGGAGAGATAGAAGAGACCCAGTACTTC. Translating it yields CASAGTGEIEETQYF. The chain combines TRBV5-8 with TRBJ2-5, with 8 nucleotides matching TRBD1. The CDR3 totals 15 residues. Trimming removed 7 bases from V and 3 bases from J; junction bases left unmatched: 11. Germline loops: CDR1 SGHTS, CDR2 YDEGEE.

The rearrangement links TRBV2 to TRBJ2-2; no clear D gene. The CDR3 length is 14 residues. Germline-derived CDR1 and CDR2 are SNHLY and FYNNEI. V was pared by 6 bases and J by 2 bases, with 10 bases between. CDR3 nucleotides: TGTGCCAGCAGGGCCGACGGAAACACCGGGGAGCTGTTTTTT. Translation: CASRADGNTGELFF.

The chain's CDR3 is CASSEDILTDTQYF. CDR3 bases: TGTGCCAGCAGCGAGGACATCCTCACAGATACGCAGTATTTT. V is TRBV5-4 and J is TRBJ2-3; possibly TRBD1 for D (5 bases). From germline, CDR1 is SGHNT and CDR2 YYREEE (reference sequence). V lost 4 bases to trimming and J lost 2 bases, with 11 bases between them. The CDR3 extends over 14 amino acids.

V gene TRBV10-3 combines with J gene TRBJ1-5, with D unresolved. V was cut by 1 base and J by 5 bases, with 3 bases left in between. This CDR3 is 12 amino acids long. Germline CDR1 reads ENHRY; CDR2 reads SYGVKD. The CDR3, as DNA: TGTGCCATCAGTGAGTTTGATCAGCCCCAGCATTTT. It is translated as CAISEFDQPQHF.

This chain uses TRBV9 with TRBJ2-1, with 11 nucleotides matching TRBD2. V trimming: 0 bases; J trimming: 4 bases; junction bases outside the gene matches: 3. Germline-derived CDR1 and CDR2 are SGDLS and YYNGEE. This CDR3 has 16 residues. For the CDR3, the DNA is TGTGCCAGCAGCGTAGCCTCTAGCGGGGGGTACAATGAGCAGTTCTTC. It yields the protein CASSVASSGGYNEQFF.

The rearrangement links TRBV6-6 to TRBJ1-2; TRBD1 matches 8 bases. V lost 2 bases to trimming and J lost 7 bases; unmatched junction nucleotides: 6. CDR1 MNHNY and CDR2 SVGAGI come from the germline V gene (reference sequence). The CDR3 runs to 14 residues. The CDR3 DNA reads as TGTGCCAGCAGTTACCTGACAGGGGTGGGTGGCTACACCTTC. Amino acid sequence: CASSYLTGVGGYTF.

The rearrangement uses TRBV10-3 and TRBJ1-5, with 10 bases identical to TRBD1. J gave up 10 bases and V 5 bases, and 11 bases lay outside the gene matches. The CDR3 extends over 15 amino acids. CDR1 and CDR2 (germline): ENHRY, SYGVKD. CDR3 loop: CAISPTGGRGVPQHF. Written as DNA, the CDR3 is TGTGCCATCAGTCCGACAGGGGGCCGAGGGGTTCCCCAGCATTTT.

This chain connects TRBV5-1 to TRBJ2-1, with D unresolved. Germline values: CDR1 SGHRS, CDR2 YFSETQ. The V end was cut by 5 bases, the J end by 3 bases, with 3 bases between. The CDR3 has 11 residues. The CDR3 here is CASRDYNEQFF. CDR3 sequence (DNA): TGCGCCAGCAGGGACTACAATGAGCAGTTCTTC.

The rearrangement uses TRBV25-1 and TRBJ2-1, with 8 bases identical to TRBD1. V shed 7 bases and J 7 bases; nucleotides not matched to a gene: 12. This CDR3 is built from 15 residues. Germline CDR1 and CDR2: MGHDK and SYGVNS. The DNA for the CDR3 is TGTGCCAGCATCGCGGACAGGGTCGGAGGGAATGAGCAGTTCTTC. This encodes CASIADRVGGNEQFF.

The chain has TRBV4-3 and TRBJ2-1, with D tentatively TRBD2 (6 bases). CDR3 length: 14 residues. Trimming took 0 bases from V and 6 from J, leaving 9 bases between them. The germline CDR1 and CDR2 sequences are LGHNA and YSLEER. CDR3: CASSQDGGTNEQFF. As DNA, the CDR3 is TGCGCCAGCAGCCAAGATGGCGGGACCAATGAGCAGTTCTTC.

V is TRBV29-1 and J is TRBJ1-1; D unclear. This CDR3 comprises 13 residues. The V end was cut by 4 bases, the J end by 0 bases, with 9 bases between. The germline V gene has CDR1 SQVTM and CDR2 ANQGSEA. Here the CDR3 DNA reads TGCAGCGTTGCACAGACCATGAACACTGAAGCTTTCTTT. Translating gives CSVAQTMNTEAFF.

The rearrangement joins TRBV6-5 to TRBJ1-1; the match to TRBD1 covers 9 bases. CDR3 length equals 16 residues. V shed 0 bases, J shed 4 bases, and the junction held 6 bases outside the gene matches. Germline V gives CDR1 MNHEY, CDR2 SVGAGI. Here the CDR3 reads CASSYSTGGVGTEAFF. In DNA form, the CDR3 reads TGTGCCAGCAGTTACTCAACAGGGGGCGTGGGCACTGAAGCTTTCTTT.

V and J are TRBV10-3 and TRBJ2-3, with D possibly matching TRBD2 (5 bases). V lost 3 bases and J lost 1, with 11 bases in between. Looked up from germline, CDR1 is ENHRY and CDR2 is SYGVKD. This CDR3 has 15 residues. The CDR3 DNA reads as TGTGCCATCAGTGAAGGACTGGGAGGCACAGATACGCAGTATTTT. It codes for CAISEGLGGTDTQYF.

V and J are TRBV5-1 and TRBJ1-3; D may be TRBD1 (5 bases). Germline V CDR1 and CDR2: SGHRS, YFSETQ. The ends were cut back, 1 base at V and 3 bases at J, with 11 bases in the middle. This CDR3 has 15 residues. The CDR3 here is CASSLSGGSGNTIYF. CDR3 sequence (DNA): TGCGCCAGCAGCTTGTCTGGGGGTAGTGGAAACACCATATATTTT.

The chain couples TRBV18 to TRBJ2-1; no definite D call. Trimming removed 6 bases at V and 1 base at J, with 10 bases between. The CDR3 runs 14 residues. Germline-derived CDR1 and CDR2 are KGHSH and LQKENI. The CDR3 protein is CASSGIGSYNEQFF. Here the CDR3 DNA reads TGTGCCAGCTCGGGAATTGGGTCCTACAATGAGCAGTTCTTC.

The chain has TRBV7-2 and TRBJ2-5, with D maybe TRBD2 (7 bases). Trimming cost V 1 base and J 5 bases, with 14 bases left between them. Looked up from germline, CDR1 is SGHTA and CDR2 is FQGNSA. The CDR3 sequence is 15 residues long. Here the CDR3 reads CASSLEWGGRETQYF. The CDR3 region has the DNA TGTGCCAGCAGCTTAGAGTGGGGGGGCCGCGAGACCCAGTACTTC.

The chain is built from TRBV28 and TRBJ2-5; 9 bases are shared with TRBD2. CDR1 and CDR2 (germline): MDHEN, SYDVKM. The CDR3 contains 16 residues. Trimming at V came to 6 bases and at J to 2 bases, leaving 10 bases not matched to a gene. CDR3 amino acids: CASRGFGTSLQETQYF. CDR3 bases: TGTGCCAGCAGGGGGTTTGGGACTAGCTTACAAGAGACCCAGTACTTC.

The chain is built from TRBV7-8 and TRBJ1-1, with TRBD1 matching 7 bases. V gave up 5 bases and J gave up 3 bases; unmatched junction bases: 3. The CDR3 has 13 amino acids. Germline CDR1 is SGHVS and CDR2 is FQNEAQ. The CDR3 protein is CASSLTGDTEAFF. The CDR3 coding sequence is TGTGCCAGCAGCCTAACAGGGGACACTGAAGCTTTCTTT. The full variable domain, completed using reference TRBV7-8 and TRBJ1-1, is GAGVSQSPRYKVAKRGQDVALRCDPISGHVSLFWYQQALGQGPEFLTYFQNEAQLDKSGLPSDRFFAERPEGSVSTLKIQRTQQEDSAVYLCASSLTGDTEAFFGQGTRLTVV.

This chain connects TRBV15 to TRBJ1-3; D is possibly TRBD1 (5 bases). The CDR3 is 16 residues long. Trimming left V 0 bases short and J 4 bases short, with 13 bases between. Germline V lookup: CDR1 LNHNV, CDR2 YYDKDF (reference sequence). CDR3 nucleotide sequence: TGTGCCACCAGCAGAGATCTGGGACTTGAGGGAAACACCATATATTTT. Translation: CATSRDLGLEGNTIYF.

The rearrangement uses TRBV28 and TRBJ2-4; D gene uncertain. CDR3 length: 13 residues. Trimming took 2 bases from V and 0 from J, leaving 2 bases between them. Germline V gene sequence: CDR1 MDHEN, CDR2 SYDVKM. CDR3 in DNA: TGTGCCAGCAGTTTACTAGCCAAAAACATTCAGTACTTC. Translation: CASSLLAKNIQYF.

This chain links TRBV7-2 with TRBJ1-1; TRBD1 is a possible D gene (5 bases). Trimming removed 5 bases from V and 1 base from J, with 11 bases in between. The CDR3 runs 14 residues. Germline assignment: CDR1 SGHTA and CDR2 FQGNSA. Written as DNA, the CDR3 is TGTGCCAGCAGCCTCCGGGGCCGGAACACTGAAGCTTTCTTT. Protein sequence: CASSLRGRNTEAFF.

The chain carries TRBV4-3 and TRBJ1-4; D gene uncertain. From germline, CDR1 is LGHNA and CDR2 YSLEER. Trimming pared 2 bases from V and 5 bases from J, leaving 15 bases between. The CDR3 length is 16 residues. The CDR3 DNA is TGCGCCAGCAGCCAATTTATTGAGGACCCGAATGAAAAACTGTTTTTT. This sequence encodes CASSQFIEDPNEKLFF.

This rearrangement joins TRBV30 to TRBJ1-5; a possible D gene is TRBD1 (5 bases). The CDR3 sequence is 17 residues long. V was shortened by 0 bases and J by 0 bases, with 15 bases between the two germline ends. CDR1 GTSNPN and CDR2 SVGIG come from the germline V gene (reference sequence). Here the CDR3 DNA reads TGTGCCTGGAGTGTAATGAGAACAGGCTCTAGCAATCAGCCCCAGCATTTT. Amino acid sequence: CAWSVMRTGSSNQPQHF.

The chain links TRBV25-1 to TRBJ1-5, with a weak D call TRBD1 (5 bases). The CDR3 has 15 amino acids. V lost 1 base to trimming and J lost 5 bases, with 12 bases between them. Germline-derived CDR1 and CDR2 are MGHDK and SYGVNS. This CDR3 is CASSESGQGYQPQHF. As DNA, the CDR3 is TGTGCCAGCAGTGAATCGGGGCAGGGCTATCAGCCCCAGCATTTT.

Comment on this clone: The same CDR3 arises from other DNA sequences in this sample as well. The chain recombines TRBV27 with TRBJ2-1; D uncertain. From germline, CDR1 is MNHEY and CDR2 SMNVEV (reference sequence). The germline V and J ends were trimmed by 6 bases and 5 bases, with 5 bases remaining between them. The CDR3 sequence is 11 residues long. The CDR3 protein is CASSKNNEQFF. DNA for the CDR3: TGTGCCAGCAGCAAGAACAATGAGCAGTTCTTC.

This chain links TRBV11-3 with TRBJ2-3; D unclear. Trimming pared 4 bases from V and 6 bases from J, leaving 14 bases between. There are 14 residues in the CDR3. The germline V gene encodes CDR1 SGHNT and CDR2 YENEEA. The CDR3 sequence is CASSYGNLADTQYF. CDR3 nucleotides: TGTGCCAGCAGCTATGGAAACTTGGCTGATACGCAGTATTTT.